Listed below are T cell receptor beta chains from one sample, sequenced in a study of response to subunit inactivated influenza vaccine. TCRdb independently ran MiXCR on the RT-PCR reads; one entry per CDR3 protein. Of under 200,000 distinct CDR3 sequences detected, less than 15% appear once; the ten largest clones hold about 31%. The sample was also linked to a second study, of T cells expressing NK-cell markers.

The specimen comprised CD8+ T cells sorted from PBMCs, sampled approximately 13 days after vaccination. The receptors were sampled from a middle-aged man who received an inactivated influenza vaccine. CDR3s include the opening cysteine and the closing phenylalanine or tryptophan.

J gene | V gene | CDR3 protein
TRBJ2-7 | TRBV4-1 | CASSRRPHEQYF
TRBJ2-3 | TRBV29-1 | CSARRLAGGTDTQYF
TRBJ2-3 | TRBV7-9 | CASSLVAVTDTQYF
TRBJ2-1 | TRBV2 | CASEGVEQFF
TRBJ2-7 | TRBV19 | CASSPGTRHYEQYF
TRBJ2-5 | TRBV7-9 | CASSLGAAIGTQYF
TRBJ2-7 | TRBV7-6 | CASGGDRSYEQYF
TRBJ2-3 | TRBV7-8 | CASSFETGTVSDTQYF
TRBJ1-5 | TRBV25-1 | CASSEPGQNQPQHF
TRBJ2-3 | TRBV11-2 | CASSTTDIFGTYSSTDTQYF
TRBJ2-7 | TRBV13 | CASSSQRNPYEQYF
TRBJ2-2 | TRBV7-9 | CASTGSGELFF
TRBJ2-7 | TRBV10-3 | CAISDLEPTSYEQYF
TRBJ2-7 | TRBV5-1 | CASSIGGTAGEQYF
TRBJ2-3 | TRBV2 | CASSAPGLAGLTDTQYF
TRBJ2-7 | TRBV4-1 | CASSTTGGKYEQYF
TRBJ2-5 | TRBV7-9 | CASSLNRGQETQYF
TRBJ1-1 | TRBV4-2 | CASSQVGQMNTGAFF
TRBJ2-1 | TRBV7-9 | CAWNAGLAFNEQFF
TRBJ1-6 | TRBV4-1 | CASSQWTANSPLHF
TRBJ2-7 | TRBV12-3/TRBV12-4 | CASSPTGEYYEQYF
TRBJ2-2 | TRBV15 | CATSRDDYRGLHVGELFF
TRBJ2-7 | TRBV27 | CASSTGTGGLEQYF
TRBJ2-3 | TRBV11-2 | CASSPNPLAGVSDTQYF
TRBJ2-5 | TRBV29-1 | CSVGGLAGSMPETQYF
TRBJ1-1 | TRBV4-3 | CASSQDWGTGEAFF
TRBJ2-1 | TRBV25-1 | CASSEGGSPHRFF
TRBJ2-5 | TRBV29-1 | CSVDGAAGDQETQYF
TRBJ2-7 | TRBV4-2 | CASGQGSSYEQYF
TRBJ2-2 | TRBV3-1 | CASSLGLADTGELFF
TRBJ1-4 | TRBV7-9 | CASSFLPTVPTNEKLFF
TRBJ2-1 | TRBV7-3 | CASSLELHNEQFF
TRBJ2-3 | TRBV20-1 | CSASSLSTDTQYF
TRBJ2-2 | TRBV4-3 | CASSHRTGGYTGELFF
TRBJ2-1 | TRBV10-3 | CAISDGQGGSGNEQFF
TRBJ2-7 | TRBV9 | CASSVGGGYSYEQYF
TRBJ2-5 | TRBV11-2 | CASRETGGLGQETQYF
TRBJ1-1 | TRBV4-1 | CASSHRAMNTEAFF
TRBJ2-7 | TRBV30 | CAWSPGASSYEQYF
TRBJ2-7 | TRBV12-3/TRBV12-4 | CASSPSAYHEQYF
TRBJ2-2 | TRBV6-6 | CASISLSGELFF
TRBJ2-5 | TRBV7-8 | CASSLAGPETQYF
TRBJ2-1 | TRBV19 | CASCSGWTGNEQFF
TRBJ1-6 | TRBV11-1 | CASSLAPGTGSYNSPLHF
TRBJ1-2 | TRBV7-9 | CASSLGGQGGYGYTF
TRBJ2-7 | TRBV20-1 | CSATGTASYEQYF
TRBJ1-2 | TRBV9 | CASSPPRGDGGYTF
TRBJ2-1 | TRBV4-2 | CASSQGPGLQTYNEQFF
TRBJ2-1 | TRBV3-1 | CASSQDPSGRLFEQFF
TRBJ2-4 | TRBV6-1 | CASSTHRDPQAKNIQYF
TRBJ2-2 | TRBV28 | CASSLLGNTGELFF
TRBJ1-6 | TRBV5-6 | CASSFMFTALHF
TRBJ1-4 | TRBV12-3/TRBV12-4 | CASRSTGTRLFF
TRBJ2-3 | TRBV11-2 | CASSLDLRGDTQYF
TRBJ1-6 | TRBV28 | CASRSGIGQAYNSPLHF